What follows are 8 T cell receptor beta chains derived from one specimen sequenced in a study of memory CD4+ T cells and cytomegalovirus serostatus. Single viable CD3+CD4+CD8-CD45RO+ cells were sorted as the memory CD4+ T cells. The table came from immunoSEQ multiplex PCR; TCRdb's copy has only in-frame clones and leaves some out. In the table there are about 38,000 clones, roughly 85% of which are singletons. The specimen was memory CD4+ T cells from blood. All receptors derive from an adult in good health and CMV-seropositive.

CDR3 bases: TGTGCCATCAGTGAGTCCCGAACAGGGGATGAGCAGTTCTTC. Protein product: CAISESRTGDEQFF. This chain connects TRBV10-3 to TRBJ2-1, with 7 positions matching TRBD1. The CDR3 spans 14 residues. Trimming removed 0 bases from V and 8 bases from J; junction bases left unmatched: 4. Germline CDR1 ENHRY, CDR2 SYGVKD.

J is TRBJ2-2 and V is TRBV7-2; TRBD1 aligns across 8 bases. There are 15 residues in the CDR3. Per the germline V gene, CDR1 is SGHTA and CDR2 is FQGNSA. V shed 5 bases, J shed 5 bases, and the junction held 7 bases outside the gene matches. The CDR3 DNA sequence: TGTGCCAGCAGCCCCCGACAGGGGATGACCGGGGAGCTGTTTTTT. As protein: CASSPRQGMTGELFF.

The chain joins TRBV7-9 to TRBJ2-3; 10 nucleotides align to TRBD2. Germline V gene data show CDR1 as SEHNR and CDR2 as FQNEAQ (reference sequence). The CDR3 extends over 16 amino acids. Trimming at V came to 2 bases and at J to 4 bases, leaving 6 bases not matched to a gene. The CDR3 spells CASSLTAGGPADTQYF. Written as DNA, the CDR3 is TGTGCCAGCAGCTTAACAGCGGGAGGGCCCGCAGATACGCAGTATTTT.

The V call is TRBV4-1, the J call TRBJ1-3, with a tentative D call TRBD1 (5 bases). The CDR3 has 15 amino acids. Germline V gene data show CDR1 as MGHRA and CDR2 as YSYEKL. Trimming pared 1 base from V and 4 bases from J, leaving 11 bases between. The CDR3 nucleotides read TGCGCCAGCAGCCAAGGGGGACTGAAAGGAAACACCATATATTTT. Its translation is CASSQGGLKGNTIYF.

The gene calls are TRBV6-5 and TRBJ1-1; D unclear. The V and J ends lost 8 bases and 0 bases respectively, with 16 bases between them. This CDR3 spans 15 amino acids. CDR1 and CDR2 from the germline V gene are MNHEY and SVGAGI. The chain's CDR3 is CASRRFSAMNTEAFF. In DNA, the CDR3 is TGTGCCAGCCGCAGGTTCTCGGCTATGAACACTGAAGCTTTCTTT.

In DNA form, the CDR3 reads TGTGCCAGCAGCTTAGCTGCCCAGGGGGTTGTAGAGACCCAGTACTTC. Translation gives CASSLAAQGVVETQYF. The rearrangement uses TRBV7-2 and TRBJ2-5; 7 bases fit TRBD1. The germline V gene has CDR1 SGHTA and CDR2 FQGNSA. This CDR3 is built from 16 residues. V shed 0 bases and J 4 bases; nucleotides not matched to a gene: 8. The full variable domain, with the rest looked up from reference TRBV7-2 and TRBJ2-5, is GAGVSQSPSNKVTEKGKDVELRCDPISGHTALYWYRQSLGQGLEFLIYFQGNSAPDKSGLPSDRFSAERTGGSVSTLTIQRTQQEDSAVYLCASSLAAQGVVETQYFGPGTRLLVL.

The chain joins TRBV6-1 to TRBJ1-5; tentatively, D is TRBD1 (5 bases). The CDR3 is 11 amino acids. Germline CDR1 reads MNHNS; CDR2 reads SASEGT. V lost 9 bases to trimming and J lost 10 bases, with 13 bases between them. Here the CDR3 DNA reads TGTGCCAGTCAAGGGGAGGGCCCCCAGCATTTT. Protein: CASQGEGPQHF.

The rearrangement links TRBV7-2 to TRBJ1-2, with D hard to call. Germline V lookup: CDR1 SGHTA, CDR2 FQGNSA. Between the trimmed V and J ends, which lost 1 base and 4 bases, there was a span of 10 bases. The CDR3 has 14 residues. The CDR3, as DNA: TGTGCCAGCAGCTTAGGGCGGCTAGGCTATGGCTACACCTTC. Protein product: CASSLGRLGYGYTF.